Listed below are T cell receptor beta chains from one sample, sequenced in a study of blood T cell repertoires in COVID-19. Some clones are missing from TCRdb's copy, which holds only in-frame ones; the method was immunoSEQ multiplex PCR. The sample consists of 95,000 to 120,000 clones, 70% to 90% of them appearing once. The sequencing input was peripheral blood. These receptor sequences come from a man in his forties or fifties with acute or convalescent COVID-19. Each CDR3 is given with its conserved first and last residue. A D gene is named only where the DNA matches it firmly. Clone size is given for some rows only: seen once, a few or many times, or a class if the clone is expanded.

CDR3 DNA,CDR3 protein,clone size,V gene,J gene,D gene
TGTGCCACCAGTGATTCCGGGACAGCCTCCTACGAGCAGTACTTC,CATSDSGTASYEQYF,.,TRBV24-1,TRBJ2-7,TRBD1
TGTGCCATCAGTGAGTTTAAGAACACTGAAGCTTTCTTT,CAISEFKNTEAFF,.,TRBV10-3,TRBJ1-1,.
TGCGCCAGCAGCCAAGAGGGACAGGGCGGATACGAGCAGTACTTC,CASSQEGQGGYEQYF,.,TRBV4-1,TRBJ2-7,TRBD1
TGTGCCAGCAGCGTAGGGCCCCAAATGAACACTGAAGCTTTCTTT,CASSVGPQMNTEAFF,.,TRBV9,TRBJ1-1,.
TGTGCCAGCAGCCAAGATCACTACAATGAGCAGTTCTTC,CASSQDHYNEQFF,.,TRBV3-1/TRBV3-2,TRBJ2-1,.
TGTGCCAGCAGTGTACAGGGGCAGAACACTGAAGCTTTCTTT,CASSVQGQNTEAFF,.,TRBV25-1,TRBJ1-1,TRBD1
TGTGCCAGCAGGACTTCGAGTTATGGCTACACCTTC,CASRTSSYGYTF,.,TRBV6-5,TRBJ1-2,.
TGTGCCAGCGCTCGGGGGGCCGGCACAGATACGCAGTATTTT,CASARGAGTDTQYF,once,TRBV6-5,TRBJ2-3,.
TGTGCCAGCAGCCCCCGACCACTCGGGGGTGAAAAACTGTTTTTT,CASSPRPLGGEKLFF,.,TRBV3-1/TRBV3-2,TRBJ1-4,.
TGTGCCAGCAGCCTTTCCTACGGGGGGGCGAGGGAGCTGTTTTTT,CASSLSYGGARELFF,.,TRBV5-5,TRBJ2-2,TRBD2
TGTGCCAGTAGTATAACCCGTTCGGGGAAAGCCCGCACTGAAGCTTTCTTT,CASSITRSGKARTEAFF,.,TRBV19,TRBJ1-1,.
TGTGCCAGCAGACAGGGGCTTGCCGAGCAGTACTTC,CASRQGLAEQYF,few,TRBV7-9,TRBJ2-7,TRBD1
TGTGCCAGCAGCTTAGTGGTGGCGGGAGAAGAGACCCAGTACTTC,CASSLVVAGEETQYF,.,TRBV7-7,TRBJ2-5,TRBD2
TGTGCCAGCAGCAGCCCGGAGGCAACTAATGAAAAACTGTTTTTT,CASSSPEATNEKLFF,.,TRBV21-1,TRBJ1-4,.
TGTGCCATCAGTGAGTCGTGGACAGGGGGCGCGGAGGGCTACACTGAAGCTTTCTTT,CAISESWTGGAEGYTEAFF,once,TRBV10-3,TRBJ1-1,TRBD1
TGCAGCGTTGAATCTTTCACAGGTTATAATGGAAACACCATATATTTT,CSVESFTGYNGNTIYF,.,TRBV29-1,TRBJ1-3,.
TGCAGTGCTAGTTATCGGGACATTCAGTACTTC,CSASYRDIQYF,.,TRBV20-1,TRBJ2-4,.
TGCGCCAGCAGCCAAAGGGGAGGGTTGGACACTGAAGCTTTCTTT,CASSQRGGLDTEAFF,.,TRBV4-1,TRBJ1-1,.
TGTGCCAGCAGTGAAGCCTGGGCAGACGGGACCCAGTACTTC,CASSEAWADGTQYF,.,TRBV6-1,TRBJ2-5,.
TGCGCCAGCAGCCAATACGGCGAGCAGTACTTC,CASSQYGEQYF,.,TRBV4-1,TRBJ2-7,.
TGCGCCAGCAGCGGGACAGGTATCAGCTCCTACGAGCAGTACTTC,CASSGTGISSYEQYF,.,TRBV5-1,TRBJ2-7,TRBD1
TGTGCCAGCAGCCATCCCCAGGGGCGAGAGACCCAGTACTTC,CASSHPQGRETQYF,.,TRBV11-3,TRBJ2-5,.
TGTGCCAGCAGGGGGGGGATCGAGTACGAGCAGTACTTC,CASRGGIEYEQYF,.,TRBV7-9,TRBJ2-7,TRBD2
TGTGCCAGCAGTTTAGCGGGGGGGCCTGGCACAGATACGCAGTATTTT,CASSLAGGPGTDTQYF,.,TRBV6-5,TRBJ2-3,TRBD2
TGTGCCTGGAGTGTGAGGGAGCTTAATTCACCCCTCCACTTT,CAWSVRELNSPLHF,once,TRBV30,TRBJ1-6,.
TGTGCCACCAGCAGAGACGATATCAGGGGGCACACAGATACGCAGTATTTT,CATSRDDIRGHTDTQYF,few,TRBV15,TRBJ2-3,TRBD1
TGTGCCAGCAGCAGACAGGGGGTTGACACTGAAGCTTTCTTT,CASSRQGVDTEAFF,.,TRBV6-6,TRBJ1-1,TRBD1
TGTGCCATCAGGGGGGGGAACCTGAACACTGAAGCTTTCTTT,CAIRGGNLNTEAFF,.,TRBV10-3,TRBJ1-1,.
TGTGCCAGCAGTGAAGGCGTACAGGGTCTCCAGCCCCAGCATTTT,CASSEGVQGLQPQHF,.,TRBV6-1,TRBJ1-5,.
TGTGCCAGCTCTGGACTAGCGGGGGTGCTAGCCAAAAACATTCAGTACTTC,CASSGLAGVLAKNIQYF,.,TRBV18,TRBJ2-4,TRBD2
TGTGCCAGCAGCAAAGCTGGGGGACTGTCTTTGTATGGCTACACCTTC,CASSKAGGLSLYGYTF,.,TRBV21-1,TRBJ1-2,.
TGCGCCAGCAGCTCGGTAGGGACAGGGGCAGGAAACACCATATATTTT,CASSSVGTGAGNTIYF,.,TRBV5-1,TRBJ1-3,TRBD1
TGTGCCAGTACCCCGACAGGCTTCTCTGGAAACACCATATATTTT,CASTPTGFSGNTIYF,.,TRBV19,TRBJ1-3,.
TGCGCCAGCAGCGACGGACAGGGGAACACTGAAGCTTTCTTT,CASSDGQGNTEAFF,.,TRBV5-1,TRBJ1-1,TRBD1
TGTGCCAGCTCACCTTCAGTGGTTTGGAATGAGCAGTTCTTC,CASSPSVVWNEQFF,.,TRBV18,TRBJ2-1,.
TGTGCCAGCAGTGTTGTTGGACAGGGGGGCAATCAGCCCCAGCATTTT,CASSVVGQGGNQPQHF,.,TRBV2,TRBJ1-5,TRBD1
TGTGCCAGCAGCCAAGGGTGGGACAGGGAGAATGGGAGCTCCTATAATTCACCCCTCCACTTT,CASSQGWDRENGSSYNSPLHF,.,TRBV3-1/TRBV3-2,TRBJ1-6,TRBD1
TGTGCCAGCACTCCTGGGAGCGGGGGAACTGGAAATGAGCAGTTCTTC,CASTPGSGGTGNEQFF,.,TRBV3-1/TRBV3-2,TRBJ2-1,TRBD2
TGTGCCAGCAGCCAAAGCAGGGCAGATACGCAGTATTTT,CASSQSRADTQYF,.,TRBV14,TRBJ2-3,.
TGTGCCACCAGTGACTCGGGGGGGGCGCAGTATTTT,CATSDSGGAQYF,.,TRBV24-1,TRBJ2-3,TRBD2
TGTGCCTGGACCCCCTCGGGGGAGTATAATTCACCCCTCCACTTT,CAWTPSGEYNSPLHF,.,TRBV30,TRBJ1-6,.
TGTGCCAGCAGCTTGACCGGGACAGGGTTTAATTCACCCCTCCACTTT,CASSLTGTGFNSPLHF,.,TRBV5-5,TRBJ1-6,TRBD1
TGTGCCAGCAGGCCCGCAGGGACTGGGGCCAACGTCCTGACTTTC,CASRPAGTGANVLTF,.,TRBV3-1/TRBV3-2,TRBJ2-6,.
TGCGCCAGCAGCCAAGCTAGGGGAATCTATGGCTACACCTTC,CASSQARGIYGYTF,.,TRBV4-1,TRBJ1-2,.
TGTGCCAGCAGCCCCCGGGGGGTAGCCAAAAACATTCAGTACTTC,CASSPRGVAKNIQYF,.,TRBV6-2/TRBV6-3,TRBJ2-4,TRBD2
TGTGCCAGCAGCCGAGAAACTATAGAAGAGACCCAGTACTTC,CASSRETIEETQYF,.,TRBV27,TRBJ2-5,.
TGTGCCAGCAGCCAAGTCCGAGGTGAAGCTTTCTTT,CASSQVRGEAFF,.,TRBV3-1/TRBV3-2,TRBJ1-1,.